This TCR beta chain was sequenced for a study of identical twins. V trimming: 7 bases; J trimming: 7 bases; junction bases outside the gene matches: 7. The CDR3 spans 14 residues. Each CDR3 protein is one row after TCRdb ran MiXCR on the 5' RACE reads. The sample holds hundreds of thousands of distinct CDR3 sequences, around a sixth seen once. The same sample was also used in a study of T cells expressing NK-cell markers.

The sequencing sample was made of PBMCs. The clonotype was recovered from a young woman in good health. The chain couples TRBV12-3 or TRBV12-4 to TRBJ2-1; 10 bases map to TRBD2. DNA for the CDR3: TGTGCCAGCACCCTAGCGGGAGTGTGGAATGAGCAGTTCTTC. This codes for CASTLAGVWNEQFF.